This T cell receptor (beta chain) is from a study of blood T cell repertoires in COVID-19. Study in general: COVID-19 samples, acute and convalescent, were from the United States, Italy and Spain. Sample material is recorded as cDNA or gDNA derived from T cells, B-cell-depleted T cells, or PBMCs.

In the source study's methods: Researchers report that nucleated cell counts were estimated from reference gene primer amplification. Clones were sequenced by immunoSEQ multiplex PCR, and TCRdb holds only the in-frame ones, with some missing. V and J calls and clone size follow that table, whereas D and trimming were derived from the DNA. The sample has fewer than 200,000 clones, more than 80% seen once; the top ten hold under 8.5%. CDR3 size: 19 residues. Trimming cost V 4 bases and J 7 bases; bases outside gene matches: 20. Germline CDR1 LGHDT, CDR2 YNNKEL (reference sequence). The receptor comes from a human donor in a cohort sampled during active COVID-19. The sequenced material came from peripheral blood. The genes are TRBV3-1 (or the pseudogene TRBV3-2) and TRBJ2-1; 9 bases line up with TRBD2. CDR3 DNA: TGTGCCAGCAGCCCTTCCCAAGTCCGACTAGCGGACCATGGAAATGAGCAGTTCTTC. It translates to CASSPSQVRLADHGNEQFF.